This TCR beta chain was identified in a study of T cell responses to AZD1222 COVID-19 vaccine. With regard to this clone: The antigen remains undetermined.

Sequencing used immunoSEQ multiplex PCR; TCRdb keeps in-frame clones, though not all of them. The sample contains around 140,000 clones, 92% of which appear only once. From germline, CDR1 is SGDLS and CDR2 YYNGEE. Trimming pared 4 bases from V and 0 bases from J, leaving 14 bases between. This CDR3 spans 16 amino acids. Notes on the study in general: Only a handful of AZD1222 recipients, several in all, had baseline seropositivity. Donors, mostly white British, included more females; clonal diversity was possibly underestimated.

The sample in question was peripheral blood, obtained on day 0 of AZD1222 vaccination. The V and J genes are TRBV9 and TRBJ1-3; D ambiguous. The TCR comes from an adult in good health. The DNA of the CDR3 is TGTGCCAGCAGCTACACTCCCGGGCCCTCTGGAAACACCATATATTTT. Protein sequence: CASSYTPGPSGNTIYF.